This passage covers 13 T cell receptor beta chains from one sample sequenced in a study of T cells in women clearing cervical HPV infection. Measured with immunoSEQ multiplex PCR; TCRdb has only the in-frame clones, and not every one. The repertoire table contains 15,000 to 20,000 clones. The specimen was blood buffy coat. The receptors shown here come from a woman between 18 and 70 years old with a cervical HPV16 infection that either progressed to CIN3+ or cleared (not recorded which).

The CDR3 protein is CASSSTSGTYEQYF. The sequenced part of the CDR3 DNA is TGTGCCAGCAGCAGCACTAGCGGCACCTACGAG. V and J are TRBV7-9 and TRBJ2-7; 8 nucleotides match TRBD2. The read ends 3 residues before the CDR3 terminus; that terminus is restored from the germline J gene. This CDR3 region has 14 residues. The V segment lost 5 bases and the J segment 2 bases; nucleotides outside the gene matches: 5. Germline assignment: CDR1 SEHNR and CDR2 FQNEAQ (reference sequence).

A remark on this clone: The CDR3 end is not reached by the read, which stops 3 residues before it; the germline J gene fills it in. The chain combines TRBV5-1 with TRBJ2-7; a weak D match, TRBD1 (5 bases). Trimming removed 0 bases at V and 5 bases at J, with 15 bases between. The CDR3 has 15 residues. The germline CDR1 and CDR2 sequences are SGHRS and YFSETQ. The CDR3 sequence is CASSLGDGAVDEQYF. Incomplete CDR3 DNA: TGCGCCAGCAGCTTGGGGGATGGGGCTGTAGACGAG.

As regards this clone: The read ends 3 residues before the CDR3 terminus; that terminus is restored from the germline J gene. The gene calls are TRBV19 and TRBJ2-3; perhaps TRBD1 as D (5 bases). CDR1 is LNHDA and CDR2 is SQIVND in the germline V gene (reference sequence). There are 14 residues in the CDR3. Trimming took 4 bases from V and 4 from J, leaving 12 bases between them. The DNA read from the CDR3 is TGTGCCAGTAGTAAGGGCTGGGGCGCAGATACG. Its translation: CASSKGWGADT. The whole CDR3 is CASSKGWGADTQYF.

Comment on this clone: The read stops 3 residues short of the end of the CDR3; the missing end is completed from the germline J gene. The J gene is TRBJ2-2, the V gene TRBV7-2; D gene unclear. V was pared by 5 bases and J by 4 bases, with 14 bases between. The CDR3 length is 15 residues. The germline CDR1 and CDR2 sequences are SGHTA and FQGNSA. The DNA read from the CDR3 is TGTGCCAGCAGCCCATCGAGGCAGCGCACCGGGGAG. Protein product: CASSPSRQRTGE. The whole CDR3 region reads CASSPSRQRTGELFF. Full variable domain (outside the CDR3, taken from reference TRBV7-2 and TRBJ2-2): GAGVSQSPSNKVTEKGKDVELRCDPISGHTALYWYRQSLGQGLEFLIYFQGNSAPDKSGLPSDRFSAERTGGSVSTLTIQRTQQEDSAVYLCASSPSRQRTGELFFGEGSRLTVL.

As concerns this clone: The sequenced fragment ends 3 residues before the CDR3 boundary, so the rest is inferred from the germline J gene. The J gene is TRBJ1-2, the V gene TRBV29-1, with TRBD1 matching 10 bases. This CDR3 region has 14 residues. J gave up 5 bases and V 6 bases, and 9 bases lay outside the gene matches. Germline V gene sequence: CDR1 SQVTM, CDR2 ANQGSEA. This CDR3 is CSVAEGQGGYGYTF. The sequenced part of the CDR3 DNA is TGCAGCGTAGCCGAAGGACAGGGGGGATATGGC.

CDR3 loop: CASSVAGQRYGYTF. The sequenced CDR3 bases are TGTGCCAGCAGCGTGGCTGGACAGCGCTATGGC. The chain couples TRBV5-4 to TRBJ1-2; weak D call: TRBD1 (6 bases). From the germline J gene comes the end of the CDR3, since the read stops 3 residues before it. The germline V gene encodes CDR1 SGHNT and CDR2 YYREEE (reference sequence). The V end lost 4 bases, the J end lost 4 bases, and 14 bases lay between the germline ends. This CDR3 is built from 14 residues.

About this clone itself: The read ends 3 residues shy of where the CDR3 ends; the end is completed using the germline J gene. The genes are TRBV18 and TRBJ2-7; TRBD1 agrees at 8 bases. The germline V gene encodes CDR1 KGHSH and CDR2 LQKENI. V shed 4 bases, J shed 2 bases, and the junction held 7 bases outside the gene matches. The CDR3 is made up of 15 amino acids. CDR3 amino acids: CASSRLQGEAYEQYF. CDR3 bases read: TGTGCCAGCTCACGACTACAGGGGGAGGCCTACGAG. The whole variable domain, filled in from reference TRBV18 and TRBJ2-7, reads NAGVMQNPRHLVRRRGQEARLRCSPMKGHSHVYWYRQLPEEGLKFMVYLQKENIIDESGMPKERFSAEFPKEGPSILRIQQVVRGDSAAYFCASSRLQGEAYEQYFGPGTRLTVT.

Remarks on this clone: Read data end 3 residues before the CDR3 end; the end is taken from the germline J gene. V usage is TRBV12-3 or TRBV12-4 and J usage is TRBJ2-7; D not resolved. The CDR3 runs 12 residues. Trimming stripped 2 bases from V and 5 bases from J, with 7 bases between. The covered CDR3 bases are TGTGCCAGCAGTTTAAGCTACGACGAG. It codes for CASSLSYDE. The complete CDR3 reads CASSLSYDEQYF.

A word on this clone: The DNA ends 3 residues before the CDR3 does, and the rest of the CDR3 is filled in from the germline J gene. The V gene is TRBV5-6, the J gene TRBJ1-3; the D is unclear. The CDR3 consists of 13 residues. Looked up from germline, CDR1 is SGHDT and CDR2 is YYEEEE. The V and J ends lost 1 base and 2 bases respectively, with 4 bases between them. CDR3 DNA (partial): TGTGCCAGCAGCTTGACGGCTGGAAACACC. This codes for CASSLTAGNT. In full, the CDR3 is CASSLTAGNTIYF. The complete variable domain, with remaining parts taken from reference TRBV5-6 and TRBJ1-3, reads DAGVTQSPTHLIKTRGQQVTLRCSPKSGHDTVSWYQQALGQGPQFIFQYYEEEERQRGNFPDRFSGHQFPNYSSELNVNALLLGDSALYLCASSLTAGNTIYFGEGSWLTVV.

On this clone itself: The read halts 3 residues ahead of the CDR3 end, with the missing end drawn from the germline J gene. The chain combines TRBV5-1 with TRBJ1-3; weak D call: TRBD1 (5 bases). V lost 0 bases and J 0 bases, leaving 13 bases between the germline ends. CDR3 size: 17 residues. Per germline, CDR1 SGHRS and CDR2 YFSETQ. The covered CDR3 bases are TGCGCCAGCAGCTTGGCCTCAGGGAAGATCTCTGGAAACACC. It codes for CASSLASGKISGNT. The CDR3 reads in full as CASSLASGKISGNTIYF.

A remark on this clone: The read ends 3 residues early relative to the CDR3; the germline J gene fills the gap. The rearrangement joins TRBV7-6 to TRBJ2-3, with 7 bases identical to TRBD1. The CDR3 runs to 16 residues. V shed 6 bases and J 4 bases; nucleotides not matched to a gene: 13. From germline, CDR1 is SGHVS and CDR2 FNYEAQ. The chain's CDR3 is CASRQRQGLGADTQYF. CDR3 DNA, as far as it was read: TGTGCCAGCAGACAGAGACAGGGATTGGGGGCAGATACG.

Of note for this clone: The CDR3 is cut off 3 residues early in the read; its end comes from the germline J gene. The rearrangement joins TRBV19 to TRBJ2-7; D is possibly TRBD1 (5 bases). The V end lost 4 bases, the J end lost 4 bases, and 8 bases lay between the germline ends. Germline V CDR1 and CDR2: LNHDA, SQIVND (reference sequence). The CDR3 loop spans 12 amino acids. CDR3 DNA (partial): TGTGCCAGTAGTAATAGGGGTTACGAG. Translation: CASSNRGYE. The full CDR3 reads CASSNRGYEQYF.

A remark on this clone: The sequenced fragment ends 3 residues before the CDR3 boundary, so the rest is inferred from the germline J gene. The chain links TRBV7-9 to TRBJ2-7; 7 positions match TRBD1. The CDR3 totals 14 residues. The ends lost 4 bases at V and 3 bases at J; junction bases unmatched: 6. The germline V gene has CDR1 SEHNR and CDR2 FQNEAQ (reference sequence). This CDR3 is CASSSYRGDYEQYF. Incomplete CDR3 DNA: TGTGCCAGCAGCTCGTACAGGGGAGACTACGAG.